The 14 T cell receptor beta chains below were found in one sample sequenced in a study of cytomegalovirus exposure and HLA in healthy donors. Primers for the PCR totalled 60 Vbeta and 13 Jbeta. Sequencing used immunoSEQ multiplex PCR; TCRdb keeps in-frame clones, though not all of them. The table has over 150,000 clones, more than 60% seen once. Specimen: PBMCs. The receptors stem from a middle-aged man in good health and CMV-seronegative.

This rearrangement joins TRBV4-1 to TRBJ1-2; D may be TRBD1 (5 bases). Germline CDR1 is MGHRA and CDR2 is YSYEKL. This CDR3 is built from 14 residues. Trimming removed 4 bases from V and 6 bases from J, with 15 bases in between. This CDR3 is CASSPTVGDHGYTF. The CDR3 nucleotides are TGCGCCAGCAGCCCTACGGTAGGGGATCATGGCTACACCTTC.

The chain employs TRBV5-6 and TRBJ1-6; D might be TRBD1 (5 bases). V lost 4 bases to trimming and J lost 10 bases, with 18 bases between them. The CDR3 is 15 residues long. The germline CDR1 and CDR2 sequences are SGHDT and YYEEEE. This CDR3 is CASSLAGGGRSPLHF. For the CDR3, the DNA is TGTGCCAGCAGCCTGGCGGGGGGAGGGCGGTCACCCCTCCACTTT.

This sequence joins TRBV5-1 and TRBJ1-2; TRBD1 aligns across 9 bases. Losses at the gene ends were 3 bases for V and 4 bases for J; bases not matched to a gene: 13. The CDR3 is 17 amino acids. Germline V lookup: CDR1 SGHRS, CDR2 YFSETQ. The CDR3 region has the DNA TGCGCCAGCAGCTCCGCCCTGGACAGGGGCCTCCCCTATGGCTACACCTTC. Protein: CASSSALDRGLPYGYTF.

This clone showed up just once. The rearrangement links TRBV2 to TRBJ2-7; unclear D gene. Trimming removed 6 bases from V and 2 bases from J, with 8 bases in between. Germline lookup yields CDR1 SNHLY and CDR2 FYNNEI. There are 12 residues in the CDR3. The chain's CDR3 is CASRVEAYEQYF. CDR3 DNA: TGTGCCAGCAGGGTCGAGGCCTACGAGCAGTACTTC. Variable domain in full (rest from reference TRBV2 and TRBJ2-7): EPEVTQTPSHQVTQMGQEVILRCVPISNHLYFYWYRQILGQKVEFLVSFYNNEISEKSEIFDDQFSVERPDGSNFTLKIRSTKLEDSAMYFCASRVEAYEQYFGPGTRLTVT.

The CDR3 spells CASSFIGQGWDEQYF. The CDR3, as DNA: TGTGCCAGCAGCTTCATAGGACAGGGTTGGGACGAGCAGTACTTC. The rearrangement uses TRBV7-9 and TRBJ2-7, with 8 nucleotides matching TRBD1. Germline CDR1 is SEHNR and CDR2 is FQNEAQ (reference sequence). Trimming removed 3 bases from V and 5 bases from J; junction bases left unmatched: 9. The CDR3 extends over 15 amino acids. The entire variable domain, with the rest obtained from reference TRBV7-9 and TRBJ2-7, is as follows: DTGVSQNPRHKITKRGQNVTFRCDPISEHNRLYWYRQTLGQGPEFLTYFQNEAQLEKSRLLSDRFSAERPKGSFSTLEIQRTEQGDSAMYLCASSFIGQGWDEQYFGPGTRLTVT.

The chain recombines TRBV11-3 with TRBJ2-7; D is possibly TRBD1 (7 bases). Germline V lookup: CDR1 SGHNT, CDR2 YENEEA. V lost 5 bases, J lost 6 bases, and 11 bases lay in between. This CDR3 region has 12 residues. The DNA for the CDR3 is TGTGCCAGCAGCGGTCAGGGGGGCGAGCAGTACTTC. As protein: CASSGQGGEQYF.

The chain links TRBV29-1 to TRBJ2-1, with 15 bases lining up with TRBD2. The CDR3 loop spans 17 amino acids. Germline values: CDR1 SQVTM, CDR2 ANQGSEA. Germline trimming cut 4 bases from V and 2 bases from J; bases unmatched to any gene: 6. The CDR3 spells CSVGGTSGGKTYNEQFF. The CDR3 DNA is TGCAGCGTTGGGGGGACTAGCGGGGGGAAGACCTACAATGAGCAGTTCTTC.

V gene TRBV30 combines with J gene TRBJ2-3, with 12 nucleotides matching TRBD1. The CDR3 is 16 amino acids. The V segment lost 2 bases and the J segment 1 base; nucleotides outside the gene matches: 4. CDR1 is GTSNPN and CDR2 is SVGIG in the germline V gene (reference sequence). The CDR3 spells CAWSTGTGGGTDTQYF. The CDR3 DNA sequence: TGTGCCTGGAGTACCGGGACAGGGGGCGGCACAGATACGCAGTATTTT.

V gene TRBV7-9 combines with J gene TRBJ2-1; no definite D call. Germline CDR1 and CDR2: SEHNR and FQNEAQ (reference sequence). This CDR3 spans 10 amino acids. V shed 4 bases and J shed 8 bases, with 3 bases lying between them. CDR3 sequence: CASSSYEQFF. For the CDR3, the DNA is TGTGCCAGCAGCTCGTATGAGCAGTTCTTC.

The genes are TRBV2 and TRBJ2-1; 8 bases map to TRBD2. The CDR3 totals 16 residues. The germline CDR1 and CDR2 sequences are SNHLY and FYNNEI. Unmatched junction bases numbered 6, after V lost 4 bases and J lost 1 base. DNA for the CDR3: TGTGCCAGCAGTGCCCGTGCGGGGGGTTCCTACAATGAGCAGTTCTTC. As protein: CASSARAGGSYNEQFF. Combining the CDR3 with reference TRBV2 and TRBJ2-1 gives the whole variable domain EPEVTQTPSHQVTQMGQEVILRCVPISNHLYFYWYRQILGQKVEFLVSFYNNEISEKSEIFDDQFSVERPDGSNFTLKIRSTKLEDSAMYFCASSARAGGSYNEQFFGPGTRLTVL.

The V and J genes are TRBV4-2 and TRBJ2-5; no clear D. Germline CDR1 and CDR2: LGHNA and YNFKEQ. The V end lost 4 bases, the J end lost 5 bases, and 26 bases lay between the germline ends. The CDR3 sequence is 18 residues long. CDR3 coding DNA: TGTGCCAGCAGCCTCCAACCACCTCCCAATGCGCGGTGGGAGACCCAGTACTTC. This sequence encodes CASSLQPPPNARWETQYF.

This clone has a handful of counts. The genes are TRBV19 and TRBJ2-5, with D possibly TRBD2 on 5 matching bases. Germline CDR1 reads LNHDA; CDR2 reads SQIVND (reference sequence). V gave up 6 bases and J gave up 5 bases, with 13 bases separating them. The CDR3 runs 13 residues. The CDR3 DNA is TGTGCCAGTAGGACACTGTCGGGGGAGACCCAGTACTTC. It translates to CASRTLSGETQYF.

V gene TRBV27 combines with J gene TRBJ1-6; D possibly corresponds to TRBD1 (6 bases). V was trimmed by 6 bases and J by 0 bases, leaving 21 bases between them. CDR1 and CDR2 (germline): MNHEY, SMNVEV (reference sequence). This CDR3 is built from 19 residues. The CDR3 DNA reads TGTGCCAGCAGGACCTCGGGGGGGGGCTCGAGCTCCTATAATTCACCCCTCCACTTT. Encoded protein: CASRTSGGGSSSYNSPLHF.

V is TRBV6-1 and J is TRBJ1-6; D is undetermined. The CDR3 totals 18 residues. V lost 4 bases and J lost 0, with 16 bases in between. Per the germline V gene, CDR1 is MNHNS and CDR2 is SASEGT. The CDR3: CASSATGSLSSYNSPLHF. CDR3 nucleotides: TGTGCCAGCAGTGCAACCGGGTCCCTGAGCTCCTATAATTCACCCCTCCACTTT.